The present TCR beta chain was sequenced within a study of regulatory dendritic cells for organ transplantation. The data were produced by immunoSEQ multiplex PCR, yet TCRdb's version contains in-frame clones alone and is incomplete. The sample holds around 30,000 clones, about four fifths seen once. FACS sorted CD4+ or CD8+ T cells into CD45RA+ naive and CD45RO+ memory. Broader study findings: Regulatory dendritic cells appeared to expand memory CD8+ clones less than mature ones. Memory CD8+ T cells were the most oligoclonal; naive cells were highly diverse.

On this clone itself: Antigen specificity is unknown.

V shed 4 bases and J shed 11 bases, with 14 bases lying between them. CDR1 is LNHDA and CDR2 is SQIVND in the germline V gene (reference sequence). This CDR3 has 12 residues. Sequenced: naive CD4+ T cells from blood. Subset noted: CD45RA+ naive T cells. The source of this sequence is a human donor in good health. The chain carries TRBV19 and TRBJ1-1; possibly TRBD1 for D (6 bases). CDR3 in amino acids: CASSTALGAAFF. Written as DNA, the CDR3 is TGTGCCAGTAGTACAGCCTTGGGGGCGGCTTTCTTT.